A single sample is the source of the 21 T cell receptor beta chains below, sequenced in a study of T cell repertoires in cytomegalovirus infection. TCRdb used MiXCR to reprocess the reads, holding one entry per CDR3 protein. The table has hundreds of thousands of distinct CDR3 sequences, approximately 24% seen once. Sequences were obtained from CD8+ T cells from PBMCs. Receptors were obtained from a human donor in good health (CMV status not recorded). Some clones in this sample may be carry-over from other donors' samples.

This clonotype showed up just a few times. The V gene is TRBV28, the J gene TRBJ2-2; TRBD1 matches 7 bases. This CDR3 region has 17 residues. CDR1 and CDR2 from the germline V gene are MDHEN and SYDVKM. Trimming took 5 bases from V and 1 from J; bases not matched to a gene: 10. The CDR3 DNA is TGTGCCAGCAGTCCAAATCCGGGGACAGAGAACACCGGGGAGCTGTTTTTT. Its translation: CASSPNPGTENTGELFF.

Of note for this clonotype: A much larger clone differs from this one at a single base, so this may be a read error. The J gene is TRBJ2-3, the V gene TRBV6-6, with D maybe TRBD1 (5 bases). This CDR3 is 16 amino acids long. Germline V CDR1 and CDR2: MNHNY, SVGAGI (reference sequence). The CDR3 protein is CANSYDTGALTDTQYF. For the CDR3, the DNA is TGTGCCAACAGTTACGACACAGGAGCACTCACAGATACGCAGTATTTT.

The chain carries TRBV6-5 and TRBJ2-1; D is possibly TRBD1 (5 bases). Germline CDR1 reads MNHEY; CDR2 reads SVGAGI. The CDR3 spans 16 residues. Trimming removed 0 bases from V and 4 bases from J, with 13 bases in between. CDR3 sequence: CASSYSMQGSYNEQFF. CDR3 DNA sequence: TGTGCCAGCAGTTACTCGATGCAGGGATCATACAATGAGCAGTTCTTC.

V usage is TRBV5-6 and J usage is TRBJ2-1; tentatively, D is TRBD2 (5 bases). The V gene's germline CDR1 is SGHDT and CDR2 YYEEEE. V lost 1 base, J lost 7 bases, and 12 bases lay in between. The CDR3 sequence is 14 residues long. In DNA form, the CDR3 reads TGTGCCAGCAGCTTGACTAGAAATTTAAATGAGCAGTTCTTC. This codes for CASSLTRNLNEQFF.

V gene TRBV20-1 combines with J gene TRBJ2-4; no clear D gene. The CDR3 has 17 residues. From germline, CDR1 is DFQATT and CDR2 SNEGSKA (reference sequence). The V gene lost 2 bases and the J gene lost 1 base, with 18 bases spanning the gap. CDR3 residues: CSARPYSAKMAKNIQYF. DNA of the CDR3: TGCAGTGCTAGACCTTACTCCGCCAAAATGGCCAAAAACATTCAGTACTTC.

This rearrangement joins TRBV7-2 to TRBJ2-3, with TRBD2 identical over 11 bases. CDR1 and CDR2 from the germline V gene are SGHTA and FQGNSA. The CDR3 is made up of 16 amino acids. Trimming took 3 bases from V and 1 from J; bases not matched to a gene: 3. CDR3 DNA sequence: TGTGCCAGCAGCTTCCTGGGACTAGCGGGCACAGATACGCAGTATTTT. It is translated as CASSFLGLAGTDTQYF.

Comment on this clonotype: This may stem from a read error, because a much larger clone lies one nucleotide away. The chain combines TRBV7-6 with TRBJ2-7; D gene uncertain. Germline V gene sequence: CDR1 SGHVS, CDR2 FNYEAQ. The CDR3 length is 13 residues. Written as DNA, the CDR3 is TGTGCCAGCGGCTTTAGCCCTACCTACGAGCAGTACTTC. It is translated as CASGFSPTYEQYF.

This clonotype was seen a handful of times. The chain combines TRBV10-3 with TRBJ2-2; TRBD1 matches 7 bases. J gave up 1 base and V 6 bases, and 8 bases lay outside the gene matches. The CDR3 runs 16 residues. Looked up from germline, CDR1 is ENHRY and CDR2 is SYGVKD. In DNA form, the CDR3 reads TGTGCCATCAGATACAGGGGCCTGGAGAACACCGGGGAGCTGTTTTTT. Translation gives CAIRYRGLENTGELFF.

This clonotype has a handful of counts. This chain connects TRBV20-1 to TRBJ1-6; maybe TRBD1 (5 bases). The CDR3 is 15 amino acids. Per the germline V gene, CDR1 is DFQATT and CDR2 is SNEGSKA (reference sequence). Trimming pared 0 bases from V and 12 bases from J, leaving 18 bases between. The DNA for the CDR3 is TGCAGTGCTAGAGAAGGGGAAATTTCCCCTCTACCCCTCCACTTT. It specifies CSAREGEISPLPLHF.

This clonotype was seen many times. The J gene is TRBJ2-1, the V gene TRBV6-6; 12 bases agree with TRBD2. Germline assignment: CDR1 MNHNY and CDR2 SVGAGI (reference sequence). This CDR3 has 16 amino acids. The trim removed 0 bases at V and 6 bases at J, leaving 3 bases unmatched. The CDR3 sequence: CASSYSRLAGVNEQFF. CDR3 nucleotide sequence: TGTGCCAGCAGTTACTCTAGACTAGCGGGGGTCAATGAGCAGTTCTTC.

This clonotype was seen a few times. This chain uses TRBV20-1 with TRBJ1-5, with D perhaps TRBD1 (5 bases). Germline V gives CDR1 DFQATT, CDR2 SNEGSKA (reference sequence). CDR3 length equals 15 residues. Trimming pared 0 bases from V and 2 bases from J, leaving 11 bases between. Here the CDR3 reads CSARDYRGRNQPQHF. Here the CDR3 DNA reads TGCAGTGCTAGAGATTATAGGGGCCGCAATCAGCCCCAGCATTTT.

This clonotype was recorded a few times. The genes are TRBV12-3 or TRBV12-4 and TRBJ2-7, with D perhaps TRBD2 (5 bases). This CDR3 has 16 amino acids. With 2 bases removed from V and 0 bases from J, the gap between germline ends came to 14 bases. CDR3 coding DNA: TGTGCCAGCAGTTTAATACTGGGCGGGCCCTCCTACGAGCAGTACTTC. Protein: CASSLILGGPSYEQYF.

V and J are TRBV29-1 and TRBJ2-7; possibly TRBD1 for D (5 bases). The CDR3 has 13 amino acids. CDR1 SQVTM and CDR2 ANQGSEA come from the germline V gene. Trimming pared 0 bases from V and 4 bases from J, leaving 10 bases between. CDR3 nucleotide sequence: TGCAGCGTTGAAGAGGCGACAGAGTACGAGCAGTACGTC. Encoded protein: CSVEEATEYEQYV.

This clonotype was recorded a few times. V gene TRBV6-5 combines with J gene TRBJ2-2, with no clear D. In germline, CDR1 is MNHEY, CDR2 SVGAGI. The CDR3 runs to 13 residues. Trimming pared 0 bases from V and 6 bases from J, leaving 5 bases between. The chain's CDR3 is CASSYSVAGELFF. CDR3 sequence (DNA): TGTGCCAGCAGTTACTCCGTGGCCGGGGAGCTGTTTTTT.

The sample holds a few counts of this clonotype. CDR3 DNA: TGTGCCAGCAGTTTACGAGGGTTTAGCAATCAGCCCCAGCATTTT. Residues: CASSLRGFSNQPQHF. The V call is TRBV28, the J call TRBJ1-5; D not resolved. The germline V gene encodes CDR1 MDHEN and CDR2 SYDVKM. V lost 2 bases and J 0 bases, leaving 8 bases between the germline ends. This CDR3 is built from 15 residues.

With respect to this clonotype: The junction departs from the called germline gene at one end, perhaps through a read error. This rearrangement joins TRBV29-1 to TRBJ1-2; 7 nucleotides match TRBD1. Germline CDR1 SQVTM, CDR2 ANQGSEA. The CDR3 contains 10 residues. The DNA of the CDR3 is TGCAGCGTTGAAGTAGGGGACAGATACTTC. Translated: CSVEVGDRYF.

V usage is TRBV25-1 and J usage is TRBJ1-6; tentatively, D is TRBD1 (5 bases). The CDR3 is 16 residues long. Trimming shortened V by 8 bases and J by 0 bases, and 14 bases separated the two germline ends. Germline V gene data show CDR1 as MGHDK and CDR2 as SYGVNS. The CDR3 nucleotides are TGTGCCAGCCAGCAGGGATCCAGCTCCTATAATTCACCCCTCCACTTT. Protein: CASQQGSSSYNSPLHF.

V usage is TRBV6-6 and J usage is TRBJ2-7; 8 bases fit TRBD1. V lost 9 bases to trimming and J lost 4 bases; unmatched junction nucleotides: 11. Germline V gene lookup returns CDR1 MNHNY and CDR2 SVGAGI (reference sequence). The CDR3 covers 14 residues. DNA of the CDR3: TGTGCCAGTACTACCGGGACAGGTAGATACGAGCAGTACTTC. Protein product: CASTTGTGRYEQYF.

In its sample, this clonotype was seen many times. The chain joins TRBV7-2 to TRBJ1-1; perhaps TRBD1 as D (5 bases). The CDR3 covers 16 residues. Trimming took 1 base from V and 2 from J, leaving 14 bases between them. Per the germline V gene, CDR1 is SGHTA and CDR2 is FQGNSA. The CDR3 sequence is CASSLGTKGPNTEAFF. The CDR3 DNA follows: TGTGCCAGCAGCTTAGGAACGAAGGGGCCCAACACTGAAGCTTTCTTT.

With respect to this clonotype: Just one base apart from a much larger clone, this may be a read error. The V gene is TRBV7-2, the J gene TRBJ2-5, with D perhaps matching TRBD1 (6 bases). This CDR3 is built from 14 residues. CDR1 is SGHTA, CDR2 FQGNSA, per germline. CDR3 loop: CVSSHGTPQETQYF. CDR3 sequence (DNA): TGTGTCAGCAGCCATGGGACACCTCAAGAGACCCAGTACTTC. The variable domain in full, completed from reference TRBV7-2 and TRBJ2-5, reads GAGVSQSPSNKVTEKGKDVELRCDPISGHTALYWYRQSLGQGLEFLIYFQGNSAPDKSGLPSDRFSAERTGGSVSTLTIQRTQQEDSAVYLCVSSHGTPQETQYFGPGTRLLVL.

This chain uses TRBV6-2 or TRBV6-3 with TRBJ1-2; D may be TRBD1 (5 bases). The V and J ends lost 2 bases and 1 base respectively, with 17 bases between them. The CDR3 runs to 17 residues. Germline-derived CDR1 and CDR2 are MNHEY and SVGEGT. This chain's CDR3 is CASSYRDPTRYNYGYTF. In nucleotides, the CDR3 is TGTGCCAGCAGTTACCGGGACCCAACTCGCTATAACTATGGCTACACCTTC.